The 27 T cell receptor beta chains reported below all come from one sample, sequenced in a study of CD8 T cells in ankylosing spondylitis. TCRdb reprocessed the 5' RACE reads via MiXCR and lists one record per CDR3 protein. This table has more than 300,000 distinct CDR3 sequences, roughly 8% appearing once. The antigens these receptors bind are not known. Overall study findings and caveats: Blood of patients with ankylosing spondylitis appeared to be characterized by a TCR beta motif of about 8 highly homologous variants.

The sequenced sample was blood, either unsorted or a sorted T cell fraction (not recorded which). All receptors come from a male donor with ankylosing spondylitis.

This clonotype was seen many times. The V and J genes are TRBV7-9 and TRBJ1-1, with D tentatively TRBD1 (5 bases). With 5 bases removed from V and 3 bases from J, the gap between germline ends came to 19 bases. Germline V lookup: CDR1 SEHNR, CDR2 FQNEAQ (reference sequence). There are 16 residues in the CDR3. CDR3: CASSPRGGVEDTEAFF. The DNA for the CDR3 is TGTGCCAGCAGCCCCCGGGGCGGGGTTGAGGACACTGAAGCTTTCTTT.

The sample holds a few counts of this clonotype. The rearrangement links TRBV5-1 to TRBJ2-7, with D possibly being TRBD2 (6 bases). Trimming left V 3 bases short and J 5 bases short, with 18 bases between. This CDR3 spans 15 amino acids. In germline, CDR1 is SGHRS, CDR2 YFSETQ. CDR3 amino acids: CASSSLADPVHEQYF. CDR3 nucleotide sequence: TGCGCCAGCAGCTCATTAGCGGATCCAGTTCACGAGCAGTACTTC.

In this sample, this clonotype turned up many times. The chain uses TRBV2 and TRBJ2-1; 10 bases are a match to TRBD2. Unmatched junction bases numbered 8, after V lost 5 bases and J lost 4 bases. Per germline, CDR1 SNHLY and CDR2 FYNNEI. This CDR3 is 16 amino acids long. The CDR3 nucleotides are TGTGCCAGCAGTAGCGGGAGGGCCGTGGCTTACAATGAGCAGTTCTTC. As protein: CASSSGRAVAYNEQFF.

This clonotype was seen at least ten times. V and J are TRBV3-1 and TRBJ1-2; D remains ambiguous. This CDR3 spans 14 amino acids. Germline CDR1 is LGHDT and CDR2 is YNNKEL (reference sequence). The V end was cut by 1 base, the J end by 3 bases, with 9 bases between. CDR3 sequence reads: CASSQGPGYYGYTF. The CDR3 nucleotides read TGTGCCAGCAGCCAAGGGCCGGGGTACTATGGCTACACCTTC.

CDR3 DNA: TGTGCCAGCAGCCAAGCGGGGACAGGGGTGATCGGCTACACCTTC. Translating gives CASSQAGTGVIGYTF. V and J are TRBV3-1 and TRBJ1-2; 10 nucleotides line up with TRBD1. The CDR3 extends over 15 amino acids. Germline V CDR1 and CDR2: LGHDT, YNNKEL (reference sequence). J gave up 8 bases and V 1 base, and 7 bases lay outside the gene matches.

This clonotype was counted between two and nine times. The V gene is TRBV20-1, the J gene TRBJ2-3, with 9 bases aligning to TRBD2. After removal of 1 base from V and 3 bases from J, the junction contained 2 bases not matched to a gene. This CDR3 region has 14 residues. The germline CDR1 and CDR2 sequences are DFQATT and SNEGSKA (reference sequence). The DNA of the CDR3 is TGCAGTGCTAGAGGTACTAGCGGGACAGATACGCAGTATTTT. This gives the protein CSARGTSGTDTQYF.

Many counts were recorded for this clonotype. The chain employs TRBV2 and TRBJ2-7; 7 nucleotides match TRBD2. Germline V lookup: CDR1 SNHLY, CDR2 FYNNEI. V lost 3 bases to trimming and J lost 0 bases; unmatched junction nucleotides: 5. This CDR3 has 15 residues. The chain's CDR3 is CASSEGGRSSYEQYF. The CDR3, as DNA: TGTGCCAGCAGTGAGGGCGGGAGAAGCTCCTACGAGCAGTACTTC.

This clonotype has a handful of counts. CDR3 region: CASYFPRLAGAETTDTQYF. CDR3 nucleotides: TGTGCCAGCTACTTTCCAAGGTTAGCGGGAGCTGAGACCACAGATACGCAGTATTTT. This sequence joins TRBV7-6 and TRBJ2-3; 9 bases match TRBD2. The CDR3 sequence is 19 residues long. CDR1 and CDR2 (germline): SGHVS, FNYEAQ. With V trimmed by 8 bases and J by 2 bases, 20 bases remained unmatched.

Ten or more counts support this clonotype. The chain joins TRBV12-3 or TRBV12-4 to TRBJ1-5; D is undetermined. The CDR3 runs to 14 residues. Trimming stripped 6 bases from V and 4 bases from J, with 13 bases between. CDR3 amino acids: CASSPGVTNQPQHF. CDR3 bases: TGTGCCAGCAGCCCTGGCGTGACAAATCAGCCCCAGCATTTT.

This clonotype was counted only a few times. The CDR3 DNA follows: TGTGCCATCAGTGAGCAAACAGGAGAGAATGAAAAACTGTTTTTT. Protein: CAISEQTGENEKLFF. This chain links TRBV10-3 with TRBJ1-4; tentative D call: TRBD1 (5 bases). V was clipped by 2 bases and J by 5 bases, with 12 bases between them. The CDR3 runs to 15 residues. Germline CDR1 reads ENHRY; CDR2 reads SYGVKD.

This clonotype was counted ten times or more. This chain uses TRBV4-3 with TRBJ1-4, with 7 bases that match TRBD1. Per germline, CDR1 LGHNA and CDR2 YSLEER. This CDR3 is built from 15 residues. The ends lost 1 base at V and 3 bases at J; junction bases unmatched: 2. The CDR3 DNA reads as TGCGCCAGCAGCCAAGGACAGGGCCCTAATGAAAAACTGTTTTTT. Translated, it gives CASSQGQGPNEKLFF.

This clonotype occurred many times. V and J are TRBV5-1 and TRBJ2-5; D not resolved. V was shortened by 0 bases and J by 7 bases, with 4 bases between the two germline ends. The CDR3 runs to 11 residues. Per the germline V gene, CDR1 is SGHRS and CDR2 is YFSETQ. The CDR3 protein is CASSLVGTQYF. The CDR3 nucleotides are TGCGCCAGCAGCTTGGTAGGGACCCAGTACTTC.

This clonotype has a count of ten or more. The chain recombines TRBV5-5 with TRBJ2-1; tentatively, D is TRBD1 (5 bases). This CDR3 has 16 residues. Trimming took 4 bases from V and 0 from J, leaving 14 bases between them. The germline gives CDR1 SGHKS, CDR2 YYEKEE (reference sequence). In DNA, the CDR3 is TGTGCCAGCAGCCGACAGTACGAGAGCTCCTACAATGAGCAGTTCTTC. Translated: CASSRQYESSYNEQFF.

In its sample, this clonotype was seen many times. The genes are TRBV6-2 or TRBV6-3 and TRBJ2-1; 7 bases align to TRBD2. There are 15 residues in the CDR3. V gave up 5 bases and J gave up 6 bases; unmatched junction bases: 10. The germline gives CDR1 MNHEY, CDR2 SVGEGT. The CDR3 DNA sequence: TGTGCCAGCAGTACCACTCCCCTAGCGGCCAATGAGCAGTTCTTC. This gives the protein CASSTTPLAANEQFF.

The sample holds many counts of this clonotype. The V gene is TRBV6-4, the J gene TRBJ2-1, with TRBD2 matching 13 bases. CDR3 size: 16 residues. Trimming removed 6 bases from V and 2 bases from J; junction bases left unmatched: 4. Germline V gene data show CDR1 as MRHNA and CDR2 as SNTAGT. CDR3 sequence: CASSPGTSGTYNEQFF. CDR3 DNA: TGTGCCAGCAGCCCCGGGACTAGCGGGACCTACAATGAGCAGTTCTTC.

This clonotype was detected only a few times. The chain has TRBV6-2 or TRBV6-3 and TRBJ2-5, with 14 bases identical to TRBD2. CDR1 and CDR2 (germline): MNHEY, SVGEGT. Trimming took 6 bases from V and 4 from J; bases not matched to a gene: 7. The CDR3 length is 16 residues. The CDR3 reads CASSRGLAGERETQYF. CDR3 nucleotide sequence: TGTGCCAGCAGCCGGGGACTAGCGGGAGAAAGAGAGACCCAGTACTTC.

This chain joins TRBV6-2 or TRBV6-3 and TRBJ2-6; D unclear. The CDR3 contains 17 residues. Germline V lookup: CDR1 MNHEY, CDR2 SVGEGT. V was trimmed by 0 bases and J by 0 bases, leaving 9 bases between them. The chain's CDR3 is CASSYSTPLSGANVLTF. The CDR3, as DNA: TGTGCCAGCAGTTACTCGACCCCACTCTCTGGGGCCAACGTCCTGACTTTC.

This clonotype was recorded many times. V is TRBV12-3 or TRBV12-4 and J is TRBJ1-3; tentatively, D is TRBD1 (5 bases). This CDR3 has 15 residues. The ends were cut back, 8 bases at V and 0 bases at J, with 14 bases in the middle. The CDR3 protein is CASGPGGGSGNTIYF. The CDR3 nucleotides are TGTGCCAGCGGACCCGGGGGGGGCTCTGGAAACACCATATATTTT.

This clonotype was counted only a few times. The CDR3 DNA reads TGTGCCAGCAGTTACGGTTCGACGGAGACCCAGTACTTC. This sequence encodes CASSYGSTETQYF. The rearrangement joins TRBV6-5 to TRBJ2-5; D remains unclear. Germline lookup yields CDR1 MNHEY and CDR2 SVGAGI. With 2 bases removed from V and 5 bases from J, the gap between germline ends came to 9 bases. The CDR3 is 13 residues long.

The chain employs TRBV24-1 and TRBJ1-5; 8 bases align to TRBD1. Germline V gene sequence: CDR1 KGHDR, CDR2 SFDVKD. This CDR3 comprises 15 residues. V lost 4 bases, J lost 5 bases, and 6 bases stayed unmatched. The CDR3 sequence: CATSDPTGGDQPQHF. CDR3 bases: TGTGCCACCAGTGACCCTACAGGGGGGGATCAGCCCCAGCATTTT.

This clonotype was observed once. Just one base apart from a much larger clone, this may be a read error. This chain joins TRBV10-3 and TRBJ2-1; D perhaps matches TRBD1 (5 bases). Germline values: CDR1 ENHRY, CDR2 SYGVKD. The CDR3 sequence is 14 residues long. The CDR3 DNA reads as TGTGCCACCAGTGGTCCCAGGGTGGACAATGAGCAGTTCTTC. It translates to CATSGPRVDNEQFF.

CDR3 nucleotide sequence: TGTGCCAGCAGCCGCCCCACAATATCCTACGAGCAGTACTTC. Translation gives CASSRPTISYEQYF. The chain uses TRBV11-2 and TRBJ2-7, with D unresolved. Trimming removed 5 bases at V and 1 base at J, with 12 bases between. The CDR3 is 14 amino acids. Germline CDR1 is SGHAT and CDR2 is FQNNGV.

This clonotype was detected only a few times. The chain recombines TRBV7-2 with TRBJ1-1; 7 nucleotides match TRBD1. Germline V gene sequence: CDR1 SGHTA, CDR2 FQGNSA. The junction had 4 bases not matched to a gene; V was cut back by 5 bases and J by 1 base. This CDR3 comprises 14 residues. The CDR3: CASSRQGSNTEAFF. CDR3 sequence (DNA): TGTGCCAGCAGCCGACAGGGCTCGAACACTGAAGCTTTCTTT.

The gene calls are TRBV18 and TRBJ1-2, with D possibly being TRBD1 (6 bases). Per germline, CDR1 KGHSH and CDR2 LQKENI. The CDR3 length is 15 residues. The V end was cut by 3 bases, the J end by 0 bases, with 11 bases between. CDR3 DNA sequence: TGTGCCAGCTCACCGACAGGAAGGACTAACTATGGCTACACCTTC. This sequence encodes CASSPTGRTNYGYTF.

This clonotype has at least ten counts. J is TRBJ2-7 and V is TRBV12-3 or TRBV12-4; D could derive from TRBD1 or TRBD2 (5 bases each). Trimming removed 6 bases from V and 1 base from J, with 16 bases in between. The CDR3 is made up of 15 amino acids. The CDR3 loop reads CASSMTGAPSYEQYF. As DNA, the CDR3 is TGTGCCAGCAGCATGACCGGGGCTCCTTCCTACGAGCAGTACTTC.

This clonotype showed up many times. V usage is TRBV5-1 and J usage is TRBJ2-7; 9 positions agree with TRBD1. CDR3 length: 14 residues. CDR1 and CDR2 (germline): SGHRS, YFSETQ. Germline trimming cut 3 bases from V and 6 bases from J; bases unmatched to any gene: 7. CDR3 loop: CASSYPGQGREQYF. The CDR3 DNA sequence: TGCGCCAGCAGCTACCCCGGACAGGGGCGCGAGCAGTACTTC.

J is TRBJ2-1 and V is TRBV10-3; weak D call: TRBD2 (6 bases). V was cut by 0 bases and J by 7 bases, with 7 bases left in between. CDR1 ENHRY and CDR2 SYGVKD come from the germline V gene. The CDR3 has 13 amino acids. Here the CDR3 reads CAISESAGNEQFF. DNA of the CDR3: TGTGCCATCAGTGAGTCGGCGGGAAATGAGCAGTTCTTC.